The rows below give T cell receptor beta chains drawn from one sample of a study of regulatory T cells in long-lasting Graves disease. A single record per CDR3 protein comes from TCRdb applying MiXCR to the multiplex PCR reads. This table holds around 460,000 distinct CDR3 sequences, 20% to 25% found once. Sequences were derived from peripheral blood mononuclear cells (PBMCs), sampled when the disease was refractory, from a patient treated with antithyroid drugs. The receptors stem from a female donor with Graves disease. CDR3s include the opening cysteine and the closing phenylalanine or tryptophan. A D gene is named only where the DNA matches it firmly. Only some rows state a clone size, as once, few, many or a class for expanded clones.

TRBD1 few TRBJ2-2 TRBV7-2 CASSHRDRADTGELFF TGTGCCAGCAGCCACCGGGACAGGGCCGACACCGGGGAGCTGTTTTTT
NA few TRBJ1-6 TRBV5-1 CASSSSQGPANSPLHF TGCGCCAGCAGCTCGTCGCAGGGTCCCGCAAATTCACCCCTCCACTTT
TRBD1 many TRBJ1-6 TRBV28 CASTSGQGLGHLHF TGTGCCAGCACCTCGGGACAGGGATTAGGCCACCTCCACTTT
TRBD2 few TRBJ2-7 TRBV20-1 CSAPGLAGGPSSYEQYF TGCAGTGCCCCGGGACTAGCGGGAGGGCCTTCCTCCTACGAGCAGTACTTC
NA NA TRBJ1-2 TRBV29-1 CSVHPRQAINYGYTF TGCAGCGTTCACCCTCGACAGGCGATTAACTATGGCTACACCTTC
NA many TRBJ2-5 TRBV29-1 CSVEDLQGAGLQETQYF TGCAGCGTTGAAGATCTGCAGGGAGCTGGGTTACAAGAGACCCAGTACTTC
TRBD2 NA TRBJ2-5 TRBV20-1 CSARGGLAGGRETQYF TGCAGTGCTAGGGGGGGACTAGCGGGAGGGAGAGAGACCCAGTACTTC
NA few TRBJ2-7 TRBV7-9 CASSLVVGGEQYF TGTGCCAGCAGCTTAGTGGTGGGCGGCGAGCAGTACTTC
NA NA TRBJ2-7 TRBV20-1 CSANSRGYEQYF TGCAGTGCTAACAGCAGGGGCTACGAGCAGTACTTC
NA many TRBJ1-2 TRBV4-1 CASSQEQGVKAWGYTF TGCGCCAGCAGCCAAGAACAGGGTGTAAAGGCTTGGGGCTACACCTTC
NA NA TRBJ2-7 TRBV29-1 CSVEEARGDSGEFVHEQYF TGCAGCGTTGAAGAAGCTAGGGGGGACTCTGGGGAATTCGTCCACGAGCAGTACTTC
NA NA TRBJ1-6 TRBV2 CASSEAANSPLHF TGTGCCAGCAGTGAGGCAGCGAATTCACCCCTCCACTTT
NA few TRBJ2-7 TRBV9 CASSVRQQGYEQYF TGTGCCAGCAGCGTTAGGCAGCAAGGCTACGAGCAGTACTTC
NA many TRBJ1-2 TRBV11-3 CASSPTGTGEGYTF TGTGCCAGCAGCCCGACCGGGACCGGAGAAGGCTACACCTTC
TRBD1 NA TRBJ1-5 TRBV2 CASSDRGHQPQHF TGTGCCAGTAGCGACAGGGGGCATCAGCCCCAGCATTTT
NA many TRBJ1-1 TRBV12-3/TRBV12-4 CASSSAEAMNTEAFF TGTGCCAGCAGTTCCGCTGAAGCCATGAACACTGAAGCTTTCTTT
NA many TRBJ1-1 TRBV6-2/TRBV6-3 CASSYSGMNTEAFF TGTGCCAGCAGTTACTCCGGGATGAACACTGAAGCTTTCTTT
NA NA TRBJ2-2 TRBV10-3 CAISDSQTGELSF TGTGCCATCAGTGATTCGCAGACCGGGGAGCTGTCTTTT
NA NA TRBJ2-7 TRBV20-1 CSARDYAYSYEQYF TGCAGTGCTAGAGATTACGCTTACTCCTACGAGCAGTACTTC
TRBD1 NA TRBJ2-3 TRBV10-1 CASALGTGPDTQYF TGCGCCAGCGCCCTCGGGACAGGCCCGGATACGCAGTATTTT
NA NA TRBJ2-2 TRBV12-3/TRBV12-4 CASSRLGGTGELFF TGTGCCAGCAGCCGACTAGGCGGCACCGGGGAGCTGTTTTTT
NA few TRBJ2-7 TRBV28 CASSLGGGAGTYEQYF TGTGCCAGCAGTTTGGGGGGGGGGGCAGGCACCTACGAGCAGTACTTC
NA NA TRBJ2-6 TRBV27 CASSPKGPSTVSGANVLTF TGTGCCAGCAGTCCTAAAGGGCCCTCGACAGTCTCTGGGGCCAACGTCCTGACTTTC
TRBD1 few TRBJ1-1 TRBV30 CAWMRGGAGNTEAFF TGTGCCTGGATGAGAGGGGGCGCGGGGAACACTGAAGCTTTCTTT
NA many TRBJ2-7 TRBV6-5 CASSYEGGGFYEQYF TGTGCCAGCAGTTACGAGGGGGGCGGATTCTACGAGCAGTACTTC